This TCR beta chain is from a study of blood T cells in healthy people across ages. Regarding the study as a whole: Age showed a roughly linear inverse relationship with TCR beta diversity per million T cells. Estimated diversity, derived from one million T cells, was regarded as an underestimate.

About this clonotype: Its target is unknown.

Germline CDR1 is SGHAT and CDR2 is FQDESV (reference sequence). The ends were cut back, 1 base at V and 0 bases at J, with 10 bases in the middle. The CDR3 contains 15 residues. Then a second PCR, running about 7 to 11 cycles, was carried out with a sample-barcoded 5' primer and a J-beta primer mix. TCRdb reprocessed the 5' RACE reads via MiXCR and lists one record per CDR3 protein. The sample has over 500,000 distinct CDR3 sequences; roughly half are singletons. Every sample had a minimum of 6.5 million PBMCs isolated. Each sample provided at least 5.5 micrograms of extracted total RNA. Sequenced sample: blood. The TCR comes from a woman of 80 years or more in good health. V usage is TRBV11-1 and J usage is TRBJ2-7; TRBD1 is a possible D gene (6 bases). This CDR3 is CASSLGRTDSYEQYF. CDR3 in DNA: TGTGCCAGCAGCTTAGGAAGGACAGACTCCTACGAGCAGTACTTC.